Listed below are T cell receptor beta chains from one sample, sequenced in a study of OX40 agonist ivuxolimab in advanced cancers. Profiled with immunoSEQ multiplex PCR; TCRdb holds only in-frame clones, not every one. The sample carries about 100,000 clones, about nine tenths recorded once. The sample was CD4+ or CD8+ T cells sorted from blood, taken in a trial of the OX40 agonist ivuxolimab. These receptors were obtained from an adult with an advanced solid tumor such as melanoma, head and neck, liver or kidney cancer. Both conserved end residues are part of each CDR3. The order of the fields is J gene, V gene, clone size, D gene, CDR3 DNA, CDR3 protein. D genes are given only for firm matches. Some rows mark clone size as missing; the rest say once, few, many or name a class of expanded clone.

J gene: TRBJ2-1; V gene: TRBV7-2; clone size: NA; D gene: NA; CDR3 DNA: TGTGCCAGCAGCCGGGACTTGAACGATGAGCAGTTCTTC; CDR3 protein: CASSRDLNDEQFF
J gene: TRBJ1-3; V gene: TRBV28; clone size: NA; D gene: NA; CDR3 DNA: TGTGCCAGCTTTGAATCTGGAAACACCATATATTTT; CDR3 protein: CASFESGNTIYF
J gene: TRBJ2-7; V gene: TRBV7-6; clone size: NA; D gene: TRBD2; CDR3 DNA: TGTGCCAGCAGCTTAGGTAGCGGGAGGTCTTACGAGCAGTACTTC; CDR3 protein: CASSLGSGRSYEQYF
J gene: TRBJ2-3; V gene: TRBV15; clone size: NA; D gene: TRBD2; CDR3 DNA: TGTGCCACCAGCATCGGTGTAGCGGGAGAGCAGTATTTT; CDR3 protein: CATSIGVAGEQYF
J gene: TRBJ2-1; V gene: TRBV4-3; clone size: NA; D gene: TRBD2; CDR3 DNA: TGCGCCAGCAGCCATTCGTCCGGGAGGTCAAGGAATGAGCAGTTCTTC; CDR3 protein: CASSHSSGRSRNEQFF
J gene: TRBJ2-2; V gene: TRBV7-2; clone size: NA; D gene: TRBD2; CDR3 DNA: TGTGCCAGCAGCACCCAGGGACTAGCGGGAGGATCGAACACCGGGGAGCTGTTTTTT; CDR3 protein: CASSTQGLAGGSNTGELFF
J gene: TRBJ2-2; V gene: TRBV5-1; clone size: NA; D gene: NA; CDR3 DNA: TGCGCCAGCAGCTTTGGGGACCGCACCGGGGAGCTGTTTTTT; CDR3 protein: CASSFGDRTGELFF
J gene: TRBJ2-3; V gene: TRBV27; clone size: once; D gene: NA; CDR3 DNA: TGTGCCAGCAGTTTATCGGAGGGATTGTCGACGCAGTATTTT; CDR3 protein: CASSLSEGLSTQYF
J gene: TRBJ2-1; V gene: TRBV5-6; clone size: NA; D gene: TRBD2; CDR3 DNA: TGTGCCAGCAGACCGGGACTAGCTCATGAGCAGTTCTTC; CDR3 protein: CASRPGLAHEQFF
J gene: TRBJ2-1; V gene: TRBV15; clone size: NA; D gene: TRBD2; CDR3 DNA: TGTGCCACCAGCAGAGAGGCTAGCGGGTTCTCCTACAATGAGCAGTTCTTC; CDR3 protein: CATSREASGFSYNEQFF
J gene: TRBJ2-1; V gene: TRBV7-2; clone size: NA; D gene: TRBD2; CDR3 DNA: TGTGCCAGCAGCTTTAGCGGGACCTCCTACAATGAGCAGTTCTTC; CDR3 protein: CASSFSGTSYNEQFF
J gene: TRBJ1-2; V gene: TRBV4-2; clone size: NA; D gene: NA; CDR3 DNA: TGTGCCAGCAGCCAAGCCCACCTACTAGGGGACTATGGCTACACCTTC; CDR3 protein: CASSQAHLLGDYGYTF
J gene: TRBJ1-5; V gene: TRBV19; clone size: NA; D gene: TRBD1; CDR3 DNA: TGTGCCAGTACCGAAACGGGCGGGACAGGGCCAGATTTGCCCCAGCATTTT; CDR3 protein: CASTETGGTGPDLPQHF
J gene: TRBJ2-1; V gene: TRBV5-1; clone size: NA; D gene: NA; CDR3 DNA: TGCGCCAGCAGCTTCTCAGGGTGGGGGAACAATGAGCAGTTCTTC; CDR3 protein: CASSFSGWGNNEQFF
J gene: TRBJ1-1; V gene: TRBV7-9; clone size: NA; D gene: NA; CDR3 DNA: TGTGCCAGCAGCCTAGGGGGACAGAACACTGAAGCTTTCTTT; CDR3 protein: CASSLGGQNTEAFF
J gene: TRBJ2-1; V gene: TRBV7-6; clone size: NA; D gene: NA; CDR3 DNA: TGTGCCAGCAGCTTAACCTTGGGTCTCACTCGCCCTGAGCAGTTCTTC; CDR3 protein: CASSLTLGLTRPEQFF
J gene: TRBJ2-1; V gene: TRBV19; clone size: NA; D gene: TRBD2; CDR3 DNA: TGTGCCAGTAGTACGACTAGCGGGAGGAAGGATGAGCAGTTCTTC; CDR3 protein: CASSTTSGRKDEQFF
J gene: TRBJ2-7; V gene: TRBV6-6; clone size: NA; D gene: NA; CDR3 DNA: TGTGCCAGCAGCCTAGACAGGTCCCCATCCTACGAGCAGTACTTC; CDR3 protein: CASSLDRSPSYEQYF
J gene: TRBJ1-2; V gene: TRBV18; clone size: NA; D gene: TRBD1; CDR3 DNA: TGTGCCAGCTCGCCCCGGGACAGGGGTGGCTACACCTTC; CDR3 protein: CASSPRDRGGYTF
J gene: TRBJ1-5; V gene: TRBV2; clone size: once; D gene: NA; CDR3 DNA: TGTGCCAGCAGTACAGCTCAGGGTGTTAGCAATCAGCCCCAGCATTTT; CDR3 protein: CASSTAQGVSNQPQHF
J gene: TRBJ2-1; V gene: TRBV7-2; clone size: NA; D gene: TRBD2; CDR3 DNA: TGTGCCAGCAGCTTGGGACTAGCGATTTTCAATGAGCAGTTCTTC; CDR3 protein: CASSLGLAIFNEQFF
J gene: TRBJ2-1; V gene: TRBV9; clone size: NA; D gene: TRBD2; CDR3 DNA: TGTGCCAGCAGCGTAGTAGATAGCGGGAGTGGTGAGCAGTTCTTC; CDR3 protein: CASSVVDSGSGEQFF